This record concerns one T cell receptor (beta chain) sequence. Its cognate antigen is unknown. After extraction with the RNeasy kit, about 0.5 to 1 ug of the RNA was reverse transcribed using random hexamers. TCRdb recomputed calls from the immunoSEQ multiplex PCR reads with MiXCR, one row per CDR3 protein. The table shows 240,000 or so distinct CDR3 sequences, with less than 96% occurring only once. This specimen comes from a study of CD8 T cells in Susac syndrome. The study, taken as a whole, reports: The CD4+ T cell repertoires in Susac syndrome did not show any clonal expansion.

The CDR3 totals 14 residues. Germline V gene lookup returns CDR1 KGHSH and CDR2 LQKENI. Trimming removed 1 base at V and 1 base at J, with 5 bases between. The chain combines TRBV18 with TRBJ1-3, with unresolved D. Sequenced input: CD4+ T cells from PBMCs. The receptor was derived from a human donor with Susac syndrome. The CDR3 DNA reads as TGTGCCAGCTCACCACTGGAGTCTGGAAACACCATATATTTT. This sequence encodes CASSPLESGNTIYF. The full variable domain, completed using reference TRBV18 and TRBJ1-3, is NAGVMQNPRHLVRRRGQEARLRCSPMKGHSHVYWYRQLPEEGLKFMVYLQKENIIDESGMPKERFSAEFPKEGPSILRIQQVVRGDSAAYFCASSPLESGNTIYFGEGSWLTVV.